This T cell receptor beta chain was identified during a study of regulatory T cells in long-lasting Graves disease. As for time point: persistent/refractory GD, antithyroid drugs over 5 years with positive TRAb. RNA isolated from PBMCs was used to make the TCR library. Concerning this clonotype itself: Its antigen is undetermined.

According to the study, TCR beta libraries were built with iRepertoire HTBI primers and CDR3-region Arm-PCR. TCRdb re-called the multiplex PCR reads through MiXCR, storing one row per CDR3 protein. This sample has more than 300,000 distinct CDR3 sequences, with around 20% found just once. Germline loops: CDR1 MDHEN, CDR2 SYDVKM. This CDR3 spans 11 amino acids. Trimming stripped 2 bases from V and 7 bases from J, with 5 bases between. Overall study findings and caveats: Persistent disease preferred TRBV28, TRBJ1-2 and TRBJ2-5.

The chain carries TRBV28 and TRBJ1-1; D ambiguous. The sequencing here drew on peripheral blood mononuclear cells (PBMCs), taken when the disease was refractory, from a patient treated with antithyroid drugs. This TCR was recovered from a female donor with Graves disease. CDR3 residues: CASSLRFEAFF. CDR3 in DNA: TGTGCCAGCAGTTTACGCTTTGAAGCTTTCTTT.